The 9 T cell receptor beta chains in this list originate from one sample, sequenced in a study of shared clonotypes between healthy human individuals. Data came from immunoSEQ multiplex PCR; TCRdb stores just in-frame clones and leaves some out. The sample has about 2.4 million clones; over 85% are singletons. Sequencing was carried out using naive CD4+ T cells from PBMCs. Subset specified: CD45RA+ positively selected. These receptor sequences come from a man between 18 and 35 years old in good health. Some clones in this sample may be carry-over from other donors' samples.

The genes are TRBV28 and TRBJ1-2, with a possible D match to TRBD1 (5 bases). The V end lost 2 bases, the J end lost 7 bases, and 17 bases lay between the germline ends. Germline V gene lookup returns CDR1 MDHEN and CDR2 SYDVKM. The CDR3 runs to 15 residues. The CDR3 reads CASSLRSWGIVGYTF. The CDR3 DNA reads TGTGCCAGCAGTTTACGCAGTTGGGGGATTGTTGGCTACACCTTC.

The V and J genes are TRBV28 and TRBJ2-5; TRBD2 matches 7 bases. Germline CDR1 and CDR2: MDHEN and SYDVKM. The CDR3 has 16 amino acids. Germline trimming cut 2 bases from V and 2 bases from J; bases unmatched to any gene: 8. CDR3: CASSLTLGAGQETQYF. The CDR3 DNA sequence: TGTGCCAGCAGTTTAACGCTGGGAGCGGGGCAAGAGACCCAGTACTTC.

The rearrangement links TRBV4-1 to TRBJ2-1, with TRBD2 identical over 10 bases. Germline lookup yields CDR1 MGHRA and CDR2 YSYEKL. V was clipped by 0 bases and J by 5 bases; unmatched bases: 10. The CDR3 extends over 18 amino acids. In nucleotides, the CDR3 is TGCGCCAGCAGCCAAGAAACCCCCCCCGGACTAGCGGACAATGAGCAGTTCTTC. Protein sequence: CASSQETPPGLADNEQFF.

This chain uses TRBV19 with TRBJ2-5; 9 bases match TRBD1. With V trimmed by 7 bases and J by 5 bases, 11 bases remained unmatched. The CDR3 length is 15 residues. The germline V gene encodes CDR1 LNHDA and CDR2 SQIVND (reference sequence). For the CDR3, the DNA is TGTGCCAGTACCCCCCCGAACAGGGGGCCCGAGACCCAGTACTTC. It is translated as CASTPPNRGPETQYF.

J is TRBJ1-5 and V is TRBV7-9, with D possibly being TRBD1 (6 bases). The CDR3 is 16 residues long. Trimming removed 1 base at V and 3 bases at J, with 13 bases between. Germline V gene lookup returns CDR1 SEHNR and CDR2 FQNEAQ (reference sequence). CDR3 in DNA: TGTGCCAGCAGCTTAGGGGCAGGGGAACCCAATCAGCCCCAGCATTTT. Translation gives CASSLGAGEPNQPQHF.

The V gene is TRBV18, the J gene TRBJ2-3, with TRBD2 matching over 8 bases. V dropped 2 bases and J dropped 1; count of bases not matched to a gene: 5. CDR3 length: 16 amino acids. Per the germline V gene, CDR1 is KGHSH and CDR2 is LQKENI. CDR3 sequence (DNA): TGTGCCAGCTCACCAGAAGCTAGCGGGCGCACAGATACGCAGTATTTT. Translating gives CASSPEASGRTDTQYF.

This clone occurred a few times. This sequence joins TRBV5-1 and TRBJ2-2; D is unresolved. The CDR3 runs 14 residues. Germline V lookup: CDR1 SGHRS, CDR2 YFSETQ. V was shortened by 5 bases and J by 2 bases, with 10 bases between the two germline ends. The CDR3 nucleotides are TGCGCCAGCAGACTAAGGGAAAACACCGGGGAGCTGTTTTTT. Amino acids: CASRLRENTGELFF.

The chain uses TRBV5-1 and TRBJ1-4; D unresolved. V dropped 4 bases and J dropped 5 bases, with 15 bases sitting between them. CDR1 is SGHRS and CDR2 is YFSETQ in the germline V gene. The CDR3 is made up of 15 amino acids. CDR3: CASSVLPGTNEKLFF. CDR3 coding DNA: TGCGCCAGCAGCGTATTGCCTGGTACCAATGAAAAACTGTTTTTT.

DNA of the CDR3: TGCGCCAGCAGGGGGAGGCAGGGAGAGACCCAGTACTTC. Translating it yields CASRGRQGETQYF. The chain links TRBV10-2 to TRBJ2-5, with D possibly being TRBD2 (6 bases). V lost 6 bases to trimming and J lost 4 bases, with 12 bases between them. The germline V gene encodes CDR1 WSHSY and CDR2 SAAADI. The CDR3 runs 13 residues.